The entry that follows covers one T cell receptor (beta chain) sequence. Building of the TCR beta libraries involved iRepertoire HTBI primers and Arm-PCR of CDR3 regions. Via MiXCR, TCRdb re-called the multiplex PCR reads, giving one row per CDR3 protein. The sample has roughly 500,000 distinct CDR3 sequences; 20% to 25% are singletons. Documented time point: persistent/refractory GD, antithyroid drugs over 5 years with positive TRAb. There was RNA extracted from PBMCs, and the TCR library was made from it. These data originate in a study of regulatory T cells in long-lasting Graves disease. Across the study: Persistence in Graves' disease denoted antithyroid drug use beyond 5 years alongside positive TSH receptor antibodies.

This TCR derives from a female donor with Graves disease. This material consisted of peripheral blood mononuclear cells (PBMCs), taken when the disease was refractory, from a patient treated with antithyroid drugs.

CDR3 sequence reads: CASSPVVGLGTDTQYF. CDR3 DNA sequence: TGTGCCAGCAGCCCCGTAGTCGGGCTCGGCACAGATACGCAGTATTTT. This chain uses TRBV12-3 or TRBV12-4 with TRBJ2-3; D is unresolved. CDR3 length: 16 residues. Between the trimmed V and J ends, which lost 6 bases and 1 base, there was a span of 17 bases.